These 25 T cell receptor beta chains came from one sample sequenced in a study of blood T cells in healthy people across ages. A second PCR, run for 7 to 11 cycles, used a sample-barcoded 5' primer plus a J-beta primer mix. TCRdb recomputed calls from the 5' RACE reads with MiXCR, one row per CDR3 protein. Here the sample spans almost 1 million distinct CDR3 sequences, approximately 50% being singletons. Input material: blood. These receptors all come from a woman in her sixties in good health.

The chain recombines TRBV29-1 with TRBJ2-7; 9 bases align to TRBD2. CDR3 length equals 14 residues. Trimming removed 3 bases from V and 3 bases from J; junction bases left unmatched: 6. Germline V lookup: CDR1 SQVTM, CDR2 ANQGSEA. The CDR3 is CSVDVSGRGYEQYF. Written as DNA, the CDR3 is TGCAGCGTTGACGTTAGCGGGAGAGGCTACGAGCAGTACTTC.

J is TRBJ1-1 and V is TRBV2; no firm D call. V was trimmed by 0 bases and J by 5 bases, leaving 13 bases between them. CDR3 length: 15 residues. The germline V gene has CDR1 SNHLY and CDR2 FYNNEI. CDR3 sequence reads: CASSEALGGFTEAFF. CDR3 coding DNA: TGTGCCAGCAGTGAAGCGCTGGGTGGGTTTACTGAAGCTTTCTTT.

The chain is built from TRBV5-8 and TRBJ2-5; 7 nucleotides align to TRBD2. CDR3 size: 17 residues. Trimming at V came to 1 base and at J to 1 base, leaving 10 bases not matched to a gene. Germline V gene sequence: CDR1 SGHTS, CDR2 YDEGEE. CDR3 residues: CASSLPSAGVLQETQYF. The CDR3 nucleotides read TGTGCCAGCAGCTTGCCCTCGGCGGGAGTCCTCCAAGAGACCCAGTACTTC.

This CDR3 is CASSQEQGSPYEQYF. The CDR3 nucleotides read TGCGCCAGCAGCCAAGAACAGGGCAGCCCCTACGAGCAGTACTTC. The J gene is TRBJ2-7, the V gene TRBV4-1, with D possibly TRBD1 on 6 matching bases. The V gene's germline CDR1 is MGHRA and CDR2 YSYEKL. The CDR3 totals 15 residues. Trimming took 0 bases from V and 2 from J, leaving 11 bases between them.

This clonotype was counted between two and nine times. The chain combines TRBV20-1 with TRBJ2-1; no clear D gene. The germline V and J ends were trimmed by 4 bases and 7 bases, with 17 bases remaining between them. CDR3 size: 14 residues. Looked up from germline, CDR1 is DFQATT and CDR2 is SNEGSKA (reference sequence). CDR3 bases: TGCAGTGCTATCGGTGGTTCGGCCTTTAATGAGCAGTTCTTC. Residues: CSAIGGSAFNEQFF.

This clonotype appeared once. The chain recombines TRBV20-1 with TRBJ2-5; 7 nucleotides match TRBD2. The junction had 8 bases not matched to a gene; V was cut back by 2 bases and J by 5 bases. The CDR3 covers 14 residues. Germline lookup yields CDR1 DFQATT and CDR2 SNEGSKA (reference sequence). CDR3 residues: CSARKRDWEETQYF. The CDR3 bases are TGCAGTGCTAGAAAGCGGGATTGGGAGGAGACCCAGTACTTC.

The rearrangement joins TRBV20-1 to TRBJ2-3; D gene uncertain. This CDR3 is built from 12 residues. The germline V and J ends were trimmed by 2 bases and 7 bases, with 10 bases remaining between them. Germline CDR1 DFQATT, CDR2 SNEGSKA (reference sequence). The CDR3 reads CSARWSGNTQYF. DNA of the CDR3: TGCAGTGCTAGATGGTCGGGCAATACGCAGTATTTT.

This clonotype came up a few times. The CDR3 spells CSAHLGDIGQYF. CDR3 DNA: TGCAGCGCTCACCTCGGGGACATCGGGCAGTACTTC. This sequence joins TRBV29-1 and TRBJ2-7; tentatively, D is TRBD1 (6 bases). V dropped 7 bases and J dropped 9 bases, with 19 bases sitting between them. The CDR3 loop spans 12 amino acids. CDR1 is SQVTM and CDR2 is ANQGSEA in the germline V gene.

The chain couples TRBV12-3 or TRBV12-4 to TRBJ2-7, with D possibly called TRBD1 or TRBD2 (5 bases each). The germline V and J ends were trimmed by 5 bases and 4 bases, with 18 bases remaining between them. The CDR3 runs 15 residues. The CDR3 bases are TGTGCCAGCAGTCGGGACGCCGCAAATAGGTACGAGCAGTACTTC. It translates to CASSRDAANRYEQYF.

The chain is built from TRBV20-1 and TRBJ1-2; possibly TRBD1 for D (6 bases). The CDR3 has 11 amino acids. Trimming pared 5 bases from V and 8 bases from J, leaving 12 bases between. Germline V lookup: CDR1 DFQATT, CDR2 SNEGSKA (reference sequence). The CDR3 protein is CSAHRAPGYTF. In nucleotides, the CDR3 is TGCAGTGCTCACAGGGCTCCGGGCTACACCTTC.

The V and J genes are TRBV20-1 and TRBJ1-6; D may be TRBD1 (5 bases). CDR1 and CDR2 from the germline V gene are DFQATT and SNEGSKA (reference sequence). The CDR3 totals 14 residues. The V and J ends lost 4 bases and 3 bases respectively, with 10 bases between them. The CDR3 loop reads CSATGQHYNSPLHF. CDR3 nucleotide sequence: TGCAGTGCTACCGGACAACACTATAATTCACCCCTCCACTTT.

DNA for the CDR3: TGTGCCAGCAGTTTATCTGCTTCAGGACACTATGGCTACACCTTC. Translated: CASSLSASGHYGYTF. The chain uses TRBV27 and TRBJ1-2; the D is unclear. The CDR3 is 15 residues long. The ends were cut back, 0 bases at V and 3 bases at J, with 11 bases in the middle. Germline CDR1 reads MNHEY; CDR2 reads SMNVEV (reference sequence).

This clonotype was detected a few times. The chain links TRBV12-3 or TRBV12-4 to TRBJ2-3; 7 nucleotides agree with TRBD2. V trimming: 3 bases; J trimming: 1 base; junction bases outside the gene matches: 7. The length of the CDR3 is 16 residues. The CDR3 region is CASSFLLARRTDTQYF. In DNA form, the CDR3 reads TGTGCCAGCAGTTTCTTACTAGCGCGCCGCACAGATACGCAGTATTTT.

The rearrangement joins TRBV2 to TRBJ1-2; 7 nucleotides agree with TRBD1. Per the germline V gene, CDR1 is SNHLY and CDR2 is FYNNEI. The CDR3 runs 14 residues. V trimming: 5 bases; J trimming: 7 bases; junction bases outside the gene matches: 10. CDR3 region: CASSPGTAVLGYTF. In nucleotides, the CDR3 is TGTGCCAGCAGTCCTGGGACAGCGGTACTTGGCTACACCTTC. Drawing the rest from reference TRBV2 and TRBJ1-2, the complete variable domain is EPEVTQTPSHQVTQMGQEVILRCVPISNHLYFYWYRQILGQKVEFLVSFYNNEISEKSEIFDDQFSVERPDGSNFTLKIRSTKLEDSAMYFCASSPGTAVLGYTFGSGTRLTVV.

J is TRBJ2-3 and V is TRBV24-1; 13 bases are a match to TRBD2. Germline V gene lookup returns CDR1 KGHDR and CDR2 SFDVKD. The ends lost 5 bases at V and 6 bases at J; junction bases unmatched: 4. This CDR3 region has 15 residues. The CDR3 nucleotides are TGTGCCACCAGTGCAGGGACTAGCGGGATTGATACGCAGTATTTT. Its translation: CATSAGTSGIDTQYF.

This chain joins TRBV5-1 and TRBJ2-1, with 9 bases lining up with TRBD2. Germline V CDR1 and CDR2: SGHRS, YFSETQ. The CDR3 runs 17 residues. The trim removed 0 bases at V and 3 bases at J, leaving 7 bases unmatched. CDR3 DNA sequence: TGCGCCAGCAGCTTGGGTTTAGCGGGAGCCTTCTACAATGAGCAGTTCTTC. Protein sequence: CASSLGLAGAFYNEQFF.

The rearrangement joins TRBV11-2 to TRBJ2-1; D unclear. The CDR3 runs 14 residues. Germline assignment: CDR1 SGHAT and CDR2 FQNNGV. The V end was cut by 4 bases, the J end by 5 bases, with 12 bases between. The CDR3 coding sequence is TGTGCCAGCAGCTCGGCCCCCAAACACAATGAGCAGTTCTTC. This codes for CASSSAPKHNEQFF.

In the case of this clonotype: A read error may explain this, as a much larger clone is one base away. The chain uses TRBV13 and TRBJ2-7; D assignment may be TRBD1 or TRBD2 (5 bases each). This CDR3 is built from 15 residues. CDR1 PRHDT and CDR2 FYEKMQ come from the germline V gene (reference sequence). CDR3 protein: CAGSRSRDGTYEQYF. The DNA for the CDR3 is TGTGCCGGCAGCCGTTCCCGGGACGGAACCTACGAGCAGTACTTC.

The chain joins TRBV4-1 to TRBJ2-2, with 8 positions matching TRBD1. V lost 2 bases, J lost 8 bases, and 4 bases stayed unmatched. There are 14 residues in the CDR3. CDR1 and CDR2 from the germline V gene are MGHRA and YSYEKL. DNA for the CDR3: TGCGCCAGCAGCCAACCCGACAGGGGAGGGGAGCTGTTTTTT. Protein product: CASSQPDRGGELFF.

The sample holds a few counts of this clonotype. This rearrangement joins TRBV20-1 to TRBJ2-7, with TRBD2 matching over 11 bases. The CDR3 consists of 15 residues. The V segment lost 2 bases and the J segment 5 bases; nucleotides outside the gene matches: 8. Looked up from germline, CDR1 is DFQATT and CDR2 is SNEGSKA (reference sequence). DNA of the CDR3: TGCAGTGCTAGATTACTACTAGCGGGAGAGGACGAGCAGTACTTC. This translates into CSARLLLAGEDEQYF.

This clonotype was detected a few times. This chain uses TRBV7-2 with TRBJ2-4; no definite D call. In germline, CDR1 is SGHTA, CDR2 FQGNSA. The CDR3 is made up of 14 amino acids. Between the trimmed V and J ends, which lost 6 bases and 0 bases, there was a span of 9 bases. CDR3 protein: CASRETVAKNIQYF. The CDR3 DNA reads as TGTGCCAGCAGAGAAACAGTAGCCAAAAACATTCAGTACTTC. The whole variable domain, filled in from reference TRBV7-2 and TRBJ2-4, reads GAGVSQSPSNKVTEKGKDVELRCDPISGHTALYWYRQSLGQGLEFLIYFQGNSAPDKSGLPSDRFSAERTGGSVSTLTIQRTQQEDSAVYLCASRETVAKNIQYFGAGTRLSVL.

This clonotype was observed a few times. The chain links TRBV7-3 to TRBJ2-1; unclear D gene. The V end lost 0 bases, the J end lost 9 bases, and 6 bases lay between the germline ends. There are 12 residues in the CDR3. The germline gives CDR1 SGHTA, CDR2 FQGTGA. CDR3 region: CASSLTVGEQFF. CDR3 DNA: TGTGCCAGCAGCTTAACGGTTGGTGAGCAGTTCTTC.

The rearrangement joins TRBV4-1 to TRBJ2-5; D is uncertain. The CDR3 covers 11 residues. Germline loops: CDR1 MGHRA, CDR2 YSYEKL. V lost 3 bases and J 7 bases, leaving 6 bases between the germline ends. Here the CDR3 reads CASSQKRTQYF. The DNA of the CDR3 is TGCGCCAGCAGCCAGAAAAGGACCCAGTACTTC.

This chain uses TRBV4-1 with TRBJ2-1, with D unclear. Trimming took off 1 base at V and 1 base at J, with 8 bases between the two ends. Per the germline V gene, CDR1 is MGHRA and CDR2 is YSYEKL. This CDR3 comprises 15 residues. The CDR3 loop is CASSQVAQSYNEQFF. The CDR3 nucleotides read TGCGCCAGCAGCCAAGTCGCACAGTCCTACAATGAGCAGTTCTTC.

The CDR3 bases are TGTGCCAGCAGGTGGACAGGACAAAGGGACGAGCAGTACTTC. It is translated as CASRWTGQRDEQYF. V gene TRBV6-1 combines with J gene TRBJ2-4; 7 bases fit TRBD1. The end of the DNA aligns better with TRBJ2-7, so the J call may be wrong. The CDR3 runs 14 residues. Per germline, CDR1 MNHNS and CDR2 SASEGT.